Listed below are T cell receptor beta chains from one sample, sequenced in a study of T-cell memory formation after mild COVID-19. One entry per CDR3 protein results from TCRdb running MiXCR on the 5' RACE reads. The profile shows under 650,000 distinct CDR3 sequences, under 20% of them singletons. The sequencing input was PBMCs or a T cell subset sorted from them (not recorded which). The receptor set was obtained from an adult woman who had mild COVID-19 (a few samples of this study predate the infection). Cell type and time point are not known. Each CDR3 is given with its conserved first and last residue. The order of the fields is V gene, D gene, J gene, clone size, CDR3 DNA, CDR3 protein. The D gene is left open where the match is weak. Expanded clones are given a class, and other clones once, few, many or no size at all.

V: TRBV12-3/TRBV12-4; D: -; J: TRBJ1-2; size: few; DNA: TGTGCCAGCAGTTCTGGACGGCACTATGGCTACACCTTC; CDR3: CASSSGRHYGYTF
V: TRBV3-1; D: -; J: TRBJ2-6; size: few; DNA: TGTGCCAGCGCAGACCTCTCTGGGGCCAACGTCCTGACTTTC; CDR3: CASADLSGANVLTF
V: TRBV2; D: -; J: TRBJ2-1; size: -; DNA: TGTGCCAGCAGTCTAGGTTCCTCGCCGATATGG; CDR3: CASSLGSSPIW
V: TRBV27; D: TRBD1; J: TRBJ1-3; size: -; DNA: TGTGCCAGCAGTTTAAGAGGGGGCGCGACTGGAAACACCATATATTTT; CDR3: CASSLRGGATGNTIYF
V: TRBV12-3/TRBV12-4; D: -; J: TRBJ1-1; size: -; DNA: TGTGCCAGTAGGGTGGCCGCCGAAGCTTTCTTT; CDR3: CASRVAAEAFF
V: TRBV28; D: -; J: TRBJ2-3; size: few; DNA: TGTGCCAGCACAGGAGGAGGGCCGATTACAGATACGCAGTATTTT; CDR3: CASTGGGPITDTQYF
V: TRBV7-9; D: TRBD2; J: TRBJ2-1; size: few; DNA: TGTGCCAGCAGCTTAAAACTAGCGGGGGTCCCAAACAATGAGCAGTTCTTC; CDR3: CASSLKLAGVPNNEQFF
V: TRBV4-1; D: TRBD1; J: TRBJ1-2; size: -; DNA: TGCGCCAGCAGCCAAGGACTGGACAGGGGGCGGGCTAACTATGGCTACACCTTC; CDR3: CASSQGLDRGRANYGYTF
V: TRBV5-6; D: TRBD2; J: TRBJ2-7; size: -; DNA: TGTGCCAGCAGCCGGGCCGGACTAAGCGGGGGGTACGAGCAGTACTTC; CDR3: CASSRAGLSGGYEQYF
V: TRBV30; D: -; J: TRBJ2-5; size: -; DNA: TGTGCCTGGAGTTTCAACCAAGAGACCCAGTACTTC; CDR3: CAWSFNQETQYF
V: TRBV7-9; D: -; J: TRBJ1-1; size: -; DNA: TGTGCCAGCAGTCTCTCCCAGGTTACGAACACTGAAGCTTTCTTT; CDR3: CASSLSQVTNTEAFF
V: TRBV5-1; D: TRBD1; J: TRBJ2-1; size: -; DNA: TGCGCCAGCAGCTTGGTCAGGGGGAGTCCCAATGAGCAGTTCTTC; CDR3: CASSLVRGSPNEQFF
V: TRBV12-3/TRBV12-4; D: -; J: TRBJ1-6; size: -; DNA: TGTGCCAGCAGTTTAATGTTCAGCTCCTATAATTCACCCCTCCACTTT; CDR3: CASSLMFSSYNSPLHF
V: TRBV25-1; D: -; J: TRBJ2-7; size: few; DNA: TGTGCCAGCTCCGCGAAGACCTACGAGCAGTACTTC; CDR3: CASSAKTYEQYF
V: TRBV18; D: -; J: TRBJ1-2; size: -; DNA: TGTGCCAGCTCAACGAACAGGGAGAACTTTGAGGGCTACACCTTC; CDR3: CASSTNRENFEGYTF
V: TRBV29-1; D: -; J: TRBJ2-2; size: few; DNA: TGCAGCTACCTTAATCAAGCCGGGGAGCTGTTTTTT; CDR3: CSYLNQAGELFF
V: TRBV3-1; D: TRBD2; J: TRBJ2-1; size: -; DNA: TGTGCCAGCAGCCGGCGGGAGCACAACAATGAGCAGTTCTTC; CDR3: CASSRREHNNEQFF
V: TRBV7-8; D: -; J: TRBJ2-7; size: few; DNA: TGTGCCAGCAGCTCAGCAGAGTACGAGCAGTACTTC; CDR3: CASSSAEYEQYF
V: TRBV7-9; D: -; J: TRBJ2-7; size: few; DNA: TGTGCCAGCAGTCCGCGAGATCCAGGGATACACGAGCAGTACTTC; CDR3: CASSPRDPGIHEQYF
V: TRBV7-9; D: -; J: TRBJ2-3; size: -; DNA: TGTGCCAGCAGCTACGGGAGGGGGCTCACAGATACGCAGTATTTT; CDR3: CASSYGRGLTDTQYF
V: TRBV3-1; D: TRBD1; J: TRBJ2-7; size: -; DNA: TGTGCCAGCAGCCTACCCGGGACAGGCTACGAGCAGTACTTC; CDR3: CASSLPGTGYEQYF
V: TRBV2; D: TRBD2; J: TRBJ2-7; size: once; DNA: TGTGCCAGCACCCCGGGACTAGCGAAGACCTACGAGCAGTACTTC; CDR3: CASTPGLAKTYEQYF
V: TRBV30; D: -; J: TRBJ1-1; size: -; DNA: TGTGCCTCTCCTGGGCCGCTGAACACTGAAGCTTTCTTT; CDR3: CASPGPLNTEAFF
V: TRBV6-1; D: -; J: TRBJ1-5; size: -; DNA: TGTGCCAGCACTATGGACGGCTTCGGGCAGCCCCAGCATTTT; CDR3: CASTMDGFGQPQHF
V: TRBV11-1; D: -; J: TRBJ2-1; size: -; DNA: TGTGCCAGCAGCTCGCAGAGCTCCTACAATGAGCAGTTCTTC; CDR3: CASSSQSSYNEQFF
V: TRBV7-2; D: -; J: TRBJ2-7; size: few; DNA: TGTGCCAGCAGCTCCCGAGCAGGGTATTCCTACGAGCAGTACTTC; CDR3: CASSSRAGYSYEQYF
V: TRBV24-1; D: -; J: TRBJ1-1; size: -; DNA: TGTGCCACCAGTGGGGAGACAAACACTGAAGCTTTCTTT; CDR3: CATSGETNTEAFF
V: TRBV7-3; D: TRBD2; J: TRBJ2-1; size: many; DNA: TGTGCCAGCAGCCGAACGGGGGGGGCCGCTTCCTACAATGAGCAGTTCTTC; CDR3: CASSRTGGAASYNEQFF
V: TRBV5-6; D: TRBD2; J: TRBJ2-7; size: -; DNA: TGTGCCAGCAGCCATATAGCGGGAGGAACCTACGAGCAGTACTTC; CDR3: CASSHIAGGTYEQYF